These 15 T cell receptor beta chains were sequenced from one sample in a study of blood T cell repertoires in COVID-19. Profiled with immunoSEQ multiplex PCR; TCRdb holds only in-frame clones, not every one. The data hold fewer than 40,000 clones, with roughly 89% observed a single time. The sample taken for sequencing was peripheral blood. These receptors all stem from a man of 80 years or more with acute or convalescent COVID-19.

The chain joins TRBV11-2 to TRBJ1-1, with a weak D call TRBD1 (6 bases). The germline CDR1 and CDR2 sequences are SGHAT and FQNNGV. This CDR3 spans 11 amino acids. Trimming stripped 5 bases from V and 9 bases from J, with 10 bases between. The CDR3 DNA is TGTGCCAGCAGCCCCGGACAGAAAGCTTTCTTT. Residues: CASSPGQKAFF.

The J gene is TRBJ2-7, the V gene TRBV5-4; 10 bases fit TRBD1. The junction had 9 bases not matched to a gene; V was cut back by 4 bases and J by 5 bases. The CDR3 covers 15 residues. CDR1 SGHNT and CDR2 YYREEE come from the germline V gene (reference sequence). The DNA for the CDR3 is TGTGCCAGCAGCCCGCCGGGACAGGGGTCCCACGAGCAGTACTTC. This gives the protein CASSPPGQGSHEQYF.

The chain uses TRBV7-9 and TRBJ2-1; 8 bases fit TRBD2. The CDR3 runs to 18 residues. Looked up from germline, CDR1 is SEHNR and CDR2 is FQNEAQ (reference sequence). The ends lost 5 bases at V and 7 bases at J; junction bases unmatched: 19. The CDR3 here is CASSLSLIGTREGNEQFF. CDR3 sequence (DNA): TGTGCCAGCAGCCTCTCCTTGATAGGGACTAGGGAAGGAAATGAGCAGTTCTTC.

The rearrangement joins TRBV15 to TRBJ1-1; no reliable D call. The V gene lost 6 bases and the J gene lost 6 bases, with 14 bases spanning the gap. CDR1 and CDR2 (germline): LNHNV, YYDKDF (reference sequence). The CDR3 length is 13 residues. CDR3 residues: CATRFAGGAEAFF. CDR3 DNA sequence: TGTGCCACCAGATTTGCGGGAGGAGCTGAAGCTTTCTTT.

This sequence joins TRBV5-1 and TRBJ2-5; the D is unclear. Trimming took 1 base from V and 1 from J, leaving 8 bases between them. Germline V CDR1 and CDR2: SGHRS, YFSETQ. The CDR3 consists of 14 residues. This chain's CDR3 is CASSLQQTQETQYF. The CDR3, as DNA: TGCGCCAGCAGCTTGCAACAGACCCAAGAGACCCAGTACTTC.

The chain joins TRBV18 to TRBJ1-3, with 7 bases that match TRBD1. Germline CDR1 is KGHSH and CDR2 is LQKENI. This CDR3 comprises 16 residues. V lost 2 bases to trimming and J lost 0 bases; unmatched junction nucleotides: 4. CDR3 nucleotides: TGTGCCAGCTCACCAAGACAGGGCGACTCTGGAAACACCATATATTTT. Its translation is CASSPRQGDSGNTIYF.

In nucleotides, the CDR3 is TGTGCCAGCAGCGTAGGAGGGACTAGGACCAATGAGCAGTTCTTC. It codes for CASSVGGTRTNEQFF. The V gene is TRBV9, the J gene TRBJ2-1; 8 nucleotides agree with TRBD2. This CDR3 comprises 15 residues. V was clipped by 0 bases and J by 6 bases; unmatched bases: 5. The germline V gene has CDR1 SGDLS and CDR2 YYNGEE.

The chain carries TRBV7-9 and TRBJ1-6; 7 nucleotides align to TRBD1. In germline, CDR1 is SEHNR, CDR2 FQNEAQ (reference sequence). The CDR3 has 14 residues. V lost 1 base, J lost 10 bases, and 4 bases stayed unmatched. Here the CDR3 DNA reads TGTGCCAGCAGCTTAGAACAGGGGCGGTCACCCCTCCACTTT. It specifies CASSLEQGRSPLHF. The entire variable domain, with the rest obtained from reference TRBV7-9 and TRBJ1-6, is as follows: DTGVSQNPRHKITKRGQNVTFRCDPISEHNRLYWYRQTLGQGPEFLTYFQNEAQLEKSRLLSDRFSAERPKGSFSTLEIQRTEQGDSAMYLCASSLEQGRSPLHFGNGTRLTVT.

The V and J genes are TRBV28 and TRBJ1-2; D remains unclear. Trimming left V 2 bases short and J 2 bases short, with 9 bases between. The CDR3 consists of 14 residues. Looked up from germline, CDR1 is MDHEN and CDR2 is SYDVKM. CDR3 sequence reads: CASSLGQANYGYTF. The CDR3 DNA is TGTGCCAGCAGTTTAGGGCAGGCGAACTATGGCTACACCTTC.

Written as DNA, the CDR3 is TGTGCCAGCAGATCGGACAGGTACTATGGCTACACCTTC. Its translation is CASRSDRYYGYTF. The V gene is TRBV12-3 or TRBV12-4, the J gene TRBJ1-2; 7 bases agree with TRBD1. With 6 bases clipped from V and 3 bases from J, the junction kept 4 bases outside the gene matches. CDR3 length: 13 residues.

CDR3 bases: TGTGCCAGCAGCTGGGGCACCTCTTACAATGAGCAGTTCTTC. This sequence encodes CASSWGTSYNEQFF. This chain joins TRBV5-5 and TRBJ2-1; weak D call: TRBD1 (5 bases). Trimming stripped 3 bases from V and 4 bases from J, with 11 bases between. CDR1 is SGHKS and CDR2 is YYEKEE in the germline V gene (reference sequence). The CDR3 is 14 amino acids.

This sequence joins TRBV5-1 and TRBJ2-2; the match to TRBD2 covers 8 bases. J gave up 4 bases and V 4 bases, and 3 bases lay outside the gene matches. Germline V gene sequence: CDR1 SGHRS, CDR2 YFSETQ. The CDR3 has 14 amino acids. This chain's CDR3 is CASSPGGITGELFF. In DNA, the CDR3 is TGCGCCAGCAGCCCGGGAGGGATCACCGGGGAGCTGTTTTTT. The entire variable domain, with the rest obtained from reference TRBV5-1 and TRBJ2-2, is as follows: KAGVTQTPRYLIKTRGQQVTLSCSPISGHRSVSWYQQTPGQGLQFLFEYFSETQRNKGNFPGRFSGRQFSNSRSEMNVSTLELGDSALYLCASSPGGITGELFFGEGSRLTVL.

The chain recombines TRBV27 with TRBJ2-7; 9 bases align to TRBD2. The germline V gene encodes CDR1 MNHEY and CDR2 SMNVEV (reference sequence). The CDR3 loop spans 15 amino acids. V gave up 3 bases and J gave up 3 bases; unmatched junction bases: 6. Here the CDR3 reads CASSFVLAGIYEQYF. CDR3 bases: TGTGCCAGCAGTTTCGTCCTAGCGGGAATCTACGAGCAGTACTTC.

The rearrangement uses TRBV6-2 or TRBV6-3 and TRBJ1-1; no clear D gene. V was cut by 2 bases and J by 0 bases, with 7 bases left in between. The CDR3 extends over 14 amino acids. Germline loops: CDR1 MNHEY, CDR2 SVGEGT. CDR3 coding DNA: TGTGCCAGCAGTTACCGGGGTGTGAACACTGAAGCTTTCTTT. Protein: CASSYRGVNTEAFF.

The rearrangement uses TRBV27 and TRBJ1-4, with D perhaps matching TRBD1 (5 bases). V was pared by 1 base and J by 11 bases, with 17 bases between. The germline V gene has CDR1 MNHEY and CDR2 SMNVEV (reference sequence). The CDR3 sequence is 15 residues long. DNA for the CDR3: TGTGCCAGCAGTTTATATTCCAGGGAGGGAGGTAAACTGTTTTTT. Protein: CASSLYSREGGKLFF.